Listed here are 18 T cell receptor beta chains from one sample, sequenced in a study of identical twins. TCRdb analysed the 5' RACE reads with MiXCR anew, one entry per CDR3 protein. The repertoire consists of fewer than 250,000 distinct CDR3 sequences, with 7.5% occurring once and the leading ten covering around 5%. The same sample was also studied in work on yellow fever vaccine responses in identical twins.

Sample: CD8+ T cells sorted from blood. The receptors come from a young woman in good health.

Ten or more counts support this clonotype. This sequence joins TRBV6-2 or TRBV6-3 and TRBJ2-5; TRBD2 matches at 8 bases. This CDR3 region has 18 residues. CDR1 is MNHEY, CDR2 SVGEGT, per germline. Trimming at V came to 0 bases and at J to 2 bases, leaving 11 bases not matched to a gene. For the CDR3, the DNA is TGTGCCAGCAGTTACTCGCAGGTACCAGCGGGGGAACAAGAGACCCAGTACTTC. Its protein is CASSYSQVPAGEQETQYF.

This clonotype was picked up many times. V usage is TRBV5-1 and J usage is TRBJ1-3; 9 nucleotides agree with TRBD1. The length of the CDR3 is 15 residues. The V gene end was trimmed by 5 bases and the J gene end by 2 bases; junction bases not matched to a gene: 5. CDR1 SGHRS and CDR2 YFSETQ come from the germline V gene. The CDR3 region is CASSVDRGPGNTIYF. CDR3 DNA: TGCGCCAGCAGTGTGGACAGGGGCCCTGGAAACACCATATATTTT.

This clonotype was found a few times. This sequence joins TRBV12-5 and TRBJ2-7; TRBD2 aligns across 10 bases. This CDR3 region has 13 residues. V lost 7 bases and J lost 4; bases outside the gene matches: 4. Germline V gene lookup returns CDR1 LGHNT and CDR2 FRNRAP. The CDR3 coding sequence is TGTGCTAGTGACCTAGCGGGAGCGTACGAGCAGTACTTC. This encodes CASDLAGAYEQYF. The full variable domain, completed using reference TRBV12-5 and TRBJ2-7, is DARVTQTPRHKVTEMGQEVTMRCQPILGHNTVFWYRQTMMQGLELLAYFRNRAPLDDSGMPKDRFSAEMPDATLATLKIQPSEPRDSAVYFCASDLAGAYEQYFGPGTRLTVT.

This clonotype was counted once. V is TRBV15 and J is TRBJ1-4; weak D call: TRBD1 (5 bases). CDR1 is LNHNV, CDR2 YYDKDF, per germline (reference sequence). The V and J ends lost 4 bases and 8 bases respectively, with 14 bases between them. This CDR3 is built from 14 residues. The CDR3 here is CATSKTVAGEKLFF. CDR3 sequence (DNA): TGTGCCACCAGCAAGACAGTCGCTGGAGAAAAACTGTTTTTT.

Many counts were recorded for this clonotype. This sequence joins TRBV4-2 and TRBJ2-5; 12 bases match TRBD2. CDR3 length: 18 residues. Unmatched junction bases numbered 13, after V lost 8 bases and J lost 0 bases. Germline V gives CDR1 LGHNA, CDR2 YNFKEQ. The CDR3 loop reads CASQSQLLAGGHQETQYF. In DNA form, the CDR3 reads TGTGCCAGCCAAAGCCAATTACTAGCGGGGGGCCACCAAGAGACCCAGTACTTC.

This clonotype appeared many times. The chain joins TRBV28 to TRBJ2-3; 8 bases are a match to TRBD1. CDR1 and CDR2 from the germline V gene are MDHEN and SYDVKM. Germline trimming cut 5 bases from V and 3 bases from J; bases unmatched to any gene: 10. CDR3 length: 16 amino acids. The CDR3 loop is CASSARRGRETDTQYF. The CDR3 DNA is TGTGCCAGCAGTGCGCGCAGGGGGCGAGAAACAGATACGCAGTATTTT.

The V call is TRBV11-2, the J call TRBJ2-7, with 10 bases lining up with TRBD2. This CDR3 contains 15 residues. Trimming at V came to 0 bases and at J to 5 bases, leaving 4 bases not matched to a gene. In germline, CDR1 is SGHAT, CDR2 FQNNGV. The CDR3 region is CASSLDKGLANEQYV. DNA of the CDR3: TGTGCCAGCAGCTTAGATAAGGGACTAGCGAACGAGCAGTACGTC.

In this sample, this clonotype turned up a few times. This chain uses TRBV15 with TRBJ2-5; maybe TRBD2 (7 bases). Germline values: CDR1 LNHNV, CDR2 YYDKDF (reference sequence). This CDR3 has 16 residues. The V gene lost 5 bases and the J gene lost 2 bases, with 18 bases spanning the gap. In DNA form, the CDR3 reads TGTGCCACCAGCGCCCCGGAGAGGGGGGGACAAGAGACCCAGTACTTC. Protein product: CATSAPERGGQETQYF.

A few counts support this clonotype. The rearrangement joins TRBV2 to TRBJ2-5, with D perhaps assigned TRBD1 or TRBD2 (5 bases each). Germline V gives CDR1 SNHLY, CDR2 FYNNEI. The CDR3 contains 13 residues. V was cut by 6 bases and J by 2 bases, with 10 bases left in between. CDR3 sequence (DNA): TGTGCCAGCAGCGTTGAGGGGCAAGAGACCCAGTACTTC. This encodes CASSVEGQETQYF.

This clonotype showed up many times. The CDR3 spells CASSQSGLRGTYEQYV. CDR3 in DNA: TGTGCCAGCAGCCAATCGGGACTCAGAGGCACCTACGAGCAGTACGTC. The genes are TRBV3-1 and TRBJ2-7; maybe TRBD2 (6 bases). The CDR3 sequence is 16 residues long. V lost 2 bases and J 2 bases, leaving 16 bases between the germline ends. Germline V gene data show CDR1 as LGHDT and CDR2 as YNNKEL (reference sequence).

This clonotype was counted at least ten times. The CDR3 DNA sequence: TGCGCCAGCAGCGCGGATCTAATAGACCAGTACTTC. It translates to CASSADLIDQYF. The chain is built from TRBV5-1 and TRBJ2-5; D is unresolved. This CDR3 has 12 amino acids. Germline CDR1 and CDR2: SGHRS and YFSETQ. With 4 bases removed from V and 10 bases from J, the gap between germline ends came to 14 bases.

This clonotype was observed many times. The chain links TRBV7-6 to TRBJ1-6; D not resolved. The CDR3 sequence is 15 residues long. Per germline, CDR1 SGHVS and CDR2 FNYEAQ. The ends were cut back, 4 bases at V and 10 bases at J, with 17 bases in the middle. The CDR3 DNA reads TGTGCCAGCAGCTATGGGAGGCCGTCGCAGTCACCCCTCCACTTT. Translation gives CASSYGRPSQSPLHF.

Only a few counts were recorded for this clonotype. This chain uses TRBV24-1 with TRBJ2-1; 8 nucleotides match TRBD2. Losses at the gene ends were 7 bases for V and 2 bases for J; bases not matched to a gene: 12. Germline values: CDR1 KGHDR, CDR2 SFDVKD. This CDR3 is built from 17 residues. This CDR3 reads CATSGLWAGGPYNEQFF. The CDR3 DNA reads as TGTGCCACCAGCGGCCTCTGGGCGGGAGGACCCTACAATGAGCAGTTCTTC.

This clonotype was counted ten times or more. This chain joins TRBV7-8 and TRBJ2-5; the match to TRBD2 covers 7 bases. Unmatched junction bases numbered 9, after V lost 4 bases and J lost 1 base. Germline V CDR1 and CDR2: SGHVS, FQNEAQ. This CDR3 comprises 16 residues. CDR3 sequence: CASSSWGGDSQETQYF. The CDR3 coding sequence is TGTGCCAGCAGCTCATGGGGGGGGGATTCCCAAGAGACCCAGTACTTC.

DNA for the CDR3: TGTGCCAGCAGCCCAATGACTAGCGGGAGGGGAGATACGCAGTATTTT. Translating it yields CASSPMTSGRGDTQYF. This rearrangement joins TRBV7-8 to TRBJ2-3; 14 nucleotides line up with TRBD2. CDR3 size: 16 residues. Germline V CDR1 and CDR2: SGHVS, FQNEAQ. Germline trimming cut 5 bases from V and 5 bases from J; bases unmatched to any gene: 6. Complete variable domain (other parts from reference TRBV7-8 and TRBJ2-3): GAGVSQSPRYKVAKRGQDVALRCDPISGHVSLFWYQQALGQGPEFLTYFQNEAQLDKSGLPSDRFFAERPEGSVSTLKIQRTQQEDSAVYLCASSPMTSGRGDTQYFGPGTRLTVL.

This clonotype was counted many times. CDR3 protein: CASSVRQGGNTEAFF. DNA of the CDR3: TGTGCCAGCAGCGTTAGACAGGGGGGGAACACTGAAGCTTTCTTT. The chain joins TRBV12-3 or TRBV12-4 to TRBJ1-1; 9 bases fit TRBD1. The CDR3 is 15 amino acids. With 6 bases clipped from V and 1 base from J, the junction kept 6 bases outside the gene matches.

As DNA, the CDR3 is TGTGCCAGCAGTGATCGAGGGAGGGCCTACGAGCAGTACTTC. This sequence encodes CASSDRGRAYEQYF. The chain combines TRBV2 with TRBJ2-7; 7 nucleotides line up with TRBD2. V shed 3 bases, J shed 2 bases, and the junction held 4 bases outside the gene matches. The CDR3 sequence is 14 residues long. Germline CDR1 SNHLY, CDR2 FYNNEI.

This clonotype has a count of ten or more. This chain connects TRBV12-3 or TRBV12-4 to TRBJ2-3; either TRBD1 or TRBD2 may supply D (5 bases each). Trimming shortened V by 9 bases and J by 4 bases, and 29 bases separated the two germline ends. The CDR3 consists of 18 residues. The CDR3 sequence is CASRTSLITRDYPDTQYF. CDR3 DNA sequence: TGTGCCAGTAGGACAAGTTTAATAACTCGGGATTATCCAGATACGCAGTATTTT.